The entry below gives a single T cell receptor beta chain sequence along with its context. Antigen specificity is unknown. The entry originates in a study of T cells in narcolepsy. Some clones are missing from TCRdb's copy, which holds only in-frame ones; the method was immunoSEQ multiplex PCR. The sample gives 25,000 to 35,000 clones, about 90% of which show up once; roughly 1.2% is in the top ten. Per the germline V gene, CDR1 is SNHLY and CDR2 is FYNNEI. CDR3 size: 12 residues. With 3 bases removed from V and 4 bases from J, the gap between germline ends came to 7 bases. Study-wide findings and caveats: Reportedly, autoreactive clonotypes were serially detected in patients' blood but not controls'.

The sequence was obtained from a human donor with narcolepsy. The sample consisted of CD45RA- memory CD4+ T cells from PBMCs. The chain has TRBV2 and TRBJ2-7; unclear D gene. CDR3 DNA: TGTGCCAGCAGTGAGGGGTGGTACGAGCAGTACTTC. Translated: CASSEGWYEQYF.